The 24 T cell receptor beta chains below come from one sample, sequenced in a study of shared clonotypes between healthy human individuals. The repertoire was sequenced with immunoSEQ multiplex PCR; TCRdb's copy has only in-frame clones and lacks some. The sample consists of hundreds of thousands of clones, roughly 98% of them appearing once. CD8 cells regarded as naive lacked CD45RO, were positively chosen for CCR7, and omitted terminally differentiated effector memory CD45RA+ cells. Sequencing used naive CD8+ T cells sorted from blood. The receptor set was obtained from a man between 25 and 39 years old in good health.

This rearrangement joins TRBV2 to TRBJ1-1; TRBD1 agrees at 9 bases. V was clipped by 6 bases and J by 0 bases; unmatched bases: 5. CDR3 length equals 15 residues. The V gene's germline CDR1 is SNHLY and CDR2 FYNNEI. CDR3 sequence: CASRATGGLNTEAFF. The CDR3 DNA reads as TGTGCCAGCAGGGCAACAGGGGGCTTGAACACTGAAGCTTTCTTT.

This chain links TRBV5-1 with TRBJ2-5, with 8 bases lining up with TRBD1. Germline V gene lookup returns CDR1 SGHRS and CDR2 YFSETQ. After removal of 0 bases from V and 5 bases from J, the junction contained 9 bases not matched to a gene. CDR3 size: 16 residues. CDR3 in amino acids: CASSLEGAGGRETQYF. In DNA, the CDR3 is TGCGCCAGCAGCTTGGAGGGGGCAGGGGGCCGGGAGACCCAGTACTTC.

The gene calls are TRBV5-1 and TRBJ1-5, with unresolved D. With 0 bases removed from V and 0 bases from J, the gap between germline ends came to 7 bases. Germline-derived CDR1 and CDR2 are SGHRS and YFSETQ. This CDR3 has 15 residues. The CDR3 protein is CASSLGLDSNQPQHF. The CDR3 region has the DNA TGCGCCAGCAGCTTGGGCCTCGATAGCAATCAGCCCCAGCATTTT.

A single count supports this clone. The CDR3 DNA reads as TGTGCCAGCAGCTTAAACATGGCCAGGGGGAGAAATAACACAGATACGCAGTATTTT. Amino acid sequence: CASSLNMARGRNNTDTQYF. This chain joins TRBV7-6 and TRBJ2-3, with 7 bases aligning to TRBD1. CDR1 SGHVS and CDR2 FNYEAQ come from the germline V gene. The CDR3 extends over 19 amino acids. V trimming: 2 bases; J trimming: 2 bases; junction bases outside the gene matches: 16.

The genes are TRBV7-9 and TRBJ2-1; TRBD2 aligns across 7 bases. With V trimmed by 5 bases and J by 4 bases, 14 bases remained unmatched. The CDR3 is made up of 17 amino acids. Germline V lookup: CDR1 SEHNR, CDR2 FQNEAQ (reference sequence). CDR3 region: CASSPSMMGGTYNEQFF. CDR3 DNA: TGTGCCAGCAGCCCCTCGATGATGGGAGGGACGTACAATGAGCAGTTCTTC.

CDR3 in DNA: TGTGCCAGCAGCACCTCTAGCGGGAGGACCTCCTACGAGCAGTACTTC. Encoded protein: CASSTSSGRTSYEQYF. The chain links TRBV11-2 to TRBJ2-7; 11 bases match TRBD2. Per germline, CDR1 SGHAT and CDR2 FQNNGV. The CDR3 is 16 amino acids. With V trimmed by 5 bases and J by 0 bases, 6 bases remained unmatched.

Turning to this clone: The same CDR3 arises from other DNA sequences in this sample as well. This sequence joins TRBV11-2 and TRBJ2-1; D is ambiguous. Germline CDR1 is SGHAT and CDR2 is FQNNGV. V was clipped by 2 bases and J by 3 bases, with 5 bases between them. The CDR3 loop spans 13 amino acids. This chain's CDR3 is CASSLTDYNEQFF. CDR3 bases: TGTGCCAGCAGCTTAACGGACTACAATGAGCAGTTCTTC.

This clone has a single count. The chain joins TRBV9 to TRBJ1-1; possible D gene TRBD1, 5 bases. This CDR3 region has 15 residues. V gave up 0 bases and J gave up 3 bases, with 12 bases separating them. CDR1 SGDLS and CDR2 YYNGEE come from the germline V gene. DNA for the CDR3: TGTGCCAGCAGCGTAGAAATCGGGGCCTACACTGAAGCTTTCTTT. It translates to CASSVEIGAYTEAFF.

The chain links TRBV2 to TRBJ2-2; the match to TRBD2 covers 15 bases. Germline lookup yields CDR1 SNHLY and CDR2 FYNNEI. This CDR3 is built from 18 residues. The V and J ends lost 3 bases and 6 bases, in that order; junction bases with no gene match: 8. CDR3 sequence (DNA): TGTGCCAGCAGTGAGTGGACTAGCGGGAGGGACCGCCCCGGGGAGCTGTTTTTT. Translation: CASSEWTSGRDRPGELFF.

This chain links TRBV9 with TRBJ2-1; no firm D call. CDR1 SGDLS and CDR2 YYNGEE come from the germline V gene. V was clipped by 3 bases and J by 0 bases, with 10 bases between them. There are 15 residues in the CDR3. The CDR3 spells CASSATLNSYNEQFF. The CDR3 DNA sequence: TGTGCCAGCAGCGCCACCTTGAACTCCTACAATGAGCAGTTCTTC.

The chain links TRBV7-9 to TRBJ2-1; 12 bases map to TRBD2. The CDR3 covers 18 residues. Germline-derived CDR1 and CDR2 are SEHNR and FQNEAQ (reference sequence). Trimming took 5 bases from V and 4 from J; bases not matched to a gene: 12. This CDR3 is CASSPFLAGGRPYNEQFF. CDR3 bases: TGTGCCAGCAGCCCCTTTCTAGCGGGAGGGCGGCCTTACAATGAGCAGTTCTTC.

J is TRBJ2-7 and V is TRBV9; D is unresolved. V was cut by 0 bases and J by 0 bases, with 7 bases left in between. The CDR3 is made up of 14 amino acids. Germline V gene sequence: CDR1 SGDLS, CDR2 YYNGEE. For the CDR3, the DNA is TGTGCCAGCAGCGTAGGATCCTTCTCCTACGAGCAGTACTTC. It translates to CASSVGSFSYEQYF.

This clone has a single count. This sequence joins TRBV7-8 and TRBJ2-1; D is undetermined. CDR3 length: 15 amino acids. CDR1 and CDR2 (germline): SGHVS, FQNEAQ. V was clipped by 1 base and J by 2 bases, with 9 bases between them. The DNA for the CDR3 is TGTGCCAGCAGCTTAGGTATTTCCCCCTACAATGAGCAGTTCTTC. Protein: CASSLGISPYNEQFF.

The J gene is TRBJ2-1, the V gene TRBV29-1; TRBD2 matches at 12 bases. Germline V lookup: CDR1 SQVTM, CDR2 ANQGSEA. The CDR3 contains 16 residues. Germline trimming cut 4 bases from V and 1 base from J; bases unmatched to any gene: 5. The CDR3 protein is CSVVLAGGSSYNEQFF. As DNA, the CDR3 is TGCAGCGTTGTACTAGCGGGAGGATCATCCTACAATGAGCAGTTCTTC.

This sequence joins TRBV28 and TRBJ2-7; D unresolved. The CDR3 sequence is 14 residues long. CDR1 is MDHEN, CDR2 SYDVKM, per germline. V was cut by 2 bases and J by 6 bases, with 14 bases left in between. The CDR3 coding sequence is TGTGCCAGCAGTTTACGCGGTCCGTCCGCCGAGCAGTACTTC. It codes for CASSLRGPSAEQYF.

The rearrangement links TRBV19 to TRBJ2-1; 8 positions agree with TRBD1. The CDR3 runs 14 residues. In germline, CDR1 is LNHDA, CDR2 SQIVND (reference sequence). V was pared by 5 bases and J by 4 bases, with 4 bases of the junction left unmatched. CDR3 in amino acids: CASSQGAQYNEQFF. The CDR3 bases are TGTGCCAGTAGTCAGGGGGCGCAGTACAATGAGCAGTTCTTC.

The chain employs TRBV5-6 and TRBJ2-7; TRBD1 is a possible D gene (5 bases). Germline CDR1 is SGHDT and CDR2 is YYEEEE. The CDR3 totals 15 residues. V was clipped by 3 bases and J by 1 base, with 14 bases between them. For the CDR3, the DNA is TGTGCCAGCAGCTCAGGGTTGGGTTCATCCTACGAGCAGTACTTC. Protein product: CASSSGLGSSYEQYF. Using reference TRBV5-6 and TRBJ2-7 for the parts outside the CDR3, the full variable domain is DAGVTQSPTHLIKTRGQQVTLRCSPKSGHDTVSWYQQALGQGPQFIFQYYEEEERQRGNFPDRFSGHQFPNYSSELNVNALLLGDSALYLCASSSGLGSSYEQYFGPGTRLTVT.

The V and J genes are TRBV2 and TRBJ2-1; D perhaps matches TRBD1 (6 bases). CDR1 is SNHLY and CDR2 is FYNNEI in the germline V gene. The V gene lost 3 bases and the J gene lost 7 bases, with 19 bases spanning the gap. The CDR3 has 16 residues. As DNA, the CDR3 is TGTGCCAGCAGTGACCCGGGACACGCGCTATCGAATGAGCAGTTCTTC. Residues: CASSDPGHALSNEQFF.

The chain employs TRBV27 and TRBJ1-2, with D perhaps matching TRBD1 (6 bases). The CDR3 runs to 13 residues. Trimming cost V 5 bases and J 2 bases, with 9 bases left between them. Germline-derived CDR1 and CDR2 are MNHEY and SMNVEV (reference sequence). CDR3 coding DNA: TGTGCCAGCAGTCCGGGACACAACTATGGCTACACCTTC. Translation gives CASSPGHNYGYTF.

V usage is TRBV7-9 and J usage is TRBJ2-3, with 7 positions matching TRBD2. The CDR3 runs 16 residues. Losses at the gene ends were 2 bases for V and 2 bases for J; bases not matched to a gene: 7. The germline V gene encodes CDR1 SEHNR and CDR2 FQNEAQ (reference sequence). CDR3 in amino acids: CASSLRISGATDTQYF. The CDR3 coding sequence is TGTGCCAGCAGCTTACGAATCAGCGGGGCCACAGATACGCAGTATTTT.

The genes are TRBV18 and TRBJ2-1; D gene ambiguous. The CDR3 totals 15 residues. Between the trimmed V and J ends, which lost 3 bases and 4 bases, there was a span of 13 bases. Germline V gene data show CDR1 as KGHSH and CDR2 as LQKENI. The DNA of the CDR3 is TGTGCCAGCTCACCGCCGGAGATCGGTTACAATGAGCAGTTCTTC. This gives the protein CASSPPEIGYNEQFF.

This clone was seen just once. The rearrangement links TRBV30 to TRBJ2-1; TRBD2 matches at 9 bases. The CDR3 is 13 residues long. The V gene's germline CDR1 is GTSNPN and CDR2 SVGIG (reference sequence). J gave up 8 bases and V 3 bases, and 5 bases lay outside the gene matches. The CDR3 region is CAWRGSGRHEQFF. In DNA, the CDR3 is TGTGCCTGGAGAGGGAGCGGGAGGCATGAGCAGTTCTTC. Looking up the rest from reference TRBV30 and TRBJ2-1 gives the full variable domain: SQTIHQWPATLVQPVGSPLSLECTVEGTSNPNLYWYRQAAGRGLQLLFYSVGIGQISSEVPQNLSASRPQDRQFILSSKKLLLSDSGFYLCAWRGSGRHEQFFGPGTRLTVL.

The V call is TRBV21-1, the J call TRBJ2-1; the table's D call TRBD2 went unverified against the DNA. TRBV21-1 is a listed pseudogene. The CDR3 has 15 amino acids. The DNA of the CDR3 is TGTGCCAGCAGCAAACGGACTAGCTCCTACAATGAGCAGTTCTTC. Its translation is CASSKRTSSYNEQFF.

The count of this clone is one. The chain carries TRBV28 and TRBJ1-5; the D is unclear. The V and J ends lost 6 bases and 3 bases respectively, with 6 bases between them. The length of the CDR3 is 12 residues. Germline V gene lookup returns CDR1 MDHEN and CDR2 SYDVKM. This CDR3 reads CASSQINQPQHF. The CDR3 DNA reads TGTGCCAGCAGCCAAATCAATCAGCCCCAGCATTTT.